This entry lists 9 T cell receptor beta chains sequenced from one sample in a study of CD8 T cells in ankylosing spondylitis. One entry per CDR3 protein, called by TCRdb with MiXCR from the 5' RACE reads. Of some 140,000 distinct CDR3 sequences in the sample, roughly 17% were seen once. Regarding the study as a whole: It appeared that ankylosing spondylitis blood was characterized by a TCR beta motif of several highly homologous variants.

For these receptors, no antigen is known. Sequenced: blood, either unsorted or a sorted T cell fraction (not recorded which). All receptors derive from a male donor with ankylosing spondylitis.

This clonotype was seen a few times. This rearrangement joins TRBV6-1 to TRBJ2-1, with 10 bases identical to TRBD1. Germline V CDR1 and CDR2: MNHNS, SASEGT. This CDR3 comprises 15 residues. V was pared by 7 bases and J by 2 bases, with 5 bases of the junction left unmatched. The CDR3 sequence: CASTPGTGAYNEQFF. CDR3 sequence (DNA): TGTGCCAGCACACCAGGGACAGGGGCCTACAATGAGCAGTTCTTC.

This chain joins TRBV27 and TRBJ1-4, with D unclear. V was trimmed by 5 bases and J by 7 bases, leaving 14 bases between them. The CDR3 sequence is 14 residues long. The germline CDR1 and CDR2 sequences are MNHEY and SMNVEV (reference sequence). The chain's CDR3 is CASSGEAFGEKLFF. CDR3 sequence (DNA): TGTGCCAGCAGTGGGGAGGCGTTCGGTGAAAAACTGTTTTTT. The full variable domain, with the rest looked up from reference TRBV27 and TRBJ1-4, is EAQVTQNPRYLITVTGKKLTVTCSQNMNHEYMSWYRQDPGLGLRQIYYSMNVEVTDKGDVPEGYKVSRKEKRNFPLILESPSPNQTSLYFCASSGEAFGEKLFFGSGTQLSVL.

As to this clonotype: This CDR3 is missing its conserved last phenylalanine or tryptophan, likely due to a read error. This rearrangement joins TRBV15 to TRBJ2-7; the match to TRBD1 covers 7 bases. The CDR3 is made up of 14 amino acids. The J segment lost 3 bases and the V segment lost 2 bases, leaving 4 bases of the junction unmatched. The germline V gene has CDR1 LNHNV and CDR2 YYDKDF (reference sequence). The CDR3 DNA sequence: TGTGCCACCAGCAGAACAGGGGCGGTCTACGAGCAGTACCTC. The encoded protein is CATSRTGAVYEQYL.

This chain connects TRBV27 to TRBJ1-2; D perhaps matches TRBD1 (5 bases). Trimming removed 6 bases at V and 4 bases at J, with 12 bases between. CDR3 length: 13 residues. CDR1 is MNHEY, CDR2 SMNVEV, per germline (reference sequence). CDR3 region: CASSRSRAYGYTF. CDR3 in DNA: TGTGCCAGCAGCCGAAGCAGGGCCTATGGCTACACCTTC.

The chain is built from TRBV7-9 and TRBJ2-7; the D is unclear. Germline CDR1 is SEHNR and CDR2 is FQNEAQ (reference sequence). The CDR3 totals 12 residues. V lost 3 bases and J lost 6, with 9 bases in between. The CDR3 DNA follows: TGTGCCAGCAGCTTCGGAGCTTCCGAGCAGTACTTC. Translating gives CASSFGASEQYF.

In this sample, this clonotype turned up many times. The chain carries TRBV29-1 and TRBJ2-7, with TRBD1 matching over 9 bases. Germline trimming cut 7 bases from V and 5 bases from J; bases unmatched to any gene: 6. The V gene's germline CDR1 is SQVTM and CDR2 ANQGSEA. The CDR3 consists of 12 residues. The CDR3 is CSGWTGVNEQYF. The CDR3 bases are TGCAGCGGGTGGACAGGGGTAAACGAGCAGTACTTC.

In this sample, this clonotype turned up once. The chain recombines TRBV7-3 with TRBJ2-2; 9 bases are a match to TRBD2. This CDR3 spans 16 amino acids. Per the germline V gene, CDR1 is SGHTA and CDR2 is FQGTGA. The J segment lost 4 bases and the V segment lost 5 bases, leaving 8 bases of the junction unmatched. DNA of the CDR3: TGTGCCAGCAGCCCCCCGGGTAGCGGGGGCACCGGGGAGCTGTTTTTT. Its translation: CASSPPGSGGTGELFF.

The chain combines TRBV7-9 with TRBJ1-6; D perhaps matches TRBD1 (5 bases). The length of the CDR3 is 15 residues. In germline, CDR1 is SEHNR, CDR2 FQNEAQ (reference sequence). V dropped 5 bases and J dropped 7 bases, with 15 bases sitting between them. The CDR3: CASSTSGGRNSPLHF. Here the CDR3 DNA reads TGTGCCAGCAGCACCTCCGGGGGAAGGAATTCACCCCTCCACTTT.

In this sample, this clonotype turned up a few times. J is TRBJ2-5 and V is TRBV27, with D uncertain. V lost 5 bases, J lost 0 bases, and 4 bases lay in between. CDR3 length: 12 residues. Germline V gives CDR1 MNHEY, CDR2 SMNVEV (reference sequence). The CDR3 coding sequence is TGTGCCAGCAGTCCGAACCAAGAGACCCAGTACTTC. Protein: CASSPNQETQYF.